The sequence of this TCR beta chain was determined in a study of blood T cell repertoires in COVID-19. Looked up from germline, CDR1 is SGHRS and CDR2 is YFSETQ. V shed 3 bases and J 4 bases; nucleotides not matched to a gene: 4. The CDR3 totals 14 residues. Method: immunoSEQ multiplex PCR; TCRdb's copy keeps in-frame clones and lacks some. The sample records around 700,000 clones, approximately 90% being singletons. The TCR was taken from a woman aged 18-29 years with acute or convalescent COVID-19. The sequencing input was peripheral blood. The gene calls are TRBV5-1 and TRBJ1-1; 9 bases agree with TRBD1. As DNA, the CDR3 is TGCGCCAGCAGCTCCGGGACAGGGATCACTGAAGCTTTCTTT. This translates into CASSSGTGITEAFF.